This T cell receptor (beta chain) was recorded in a study of cytomegalovirus exposure and HLA in healthy donors. Study-level points and caveats: A likely sequencing artifact accounted for one observed cluster of highly shared sequence variants. As a later analysis showed, a missense DCLRE1C variant was linked to trimming of TCR beta V- and J-genes. The CMV antigen specificity of three CMV-associated chains was confirmed through in vitro analysis.

Likely unrecorded immune exposures existed in these nominally healthy donors. The junction had 15 bases not matched to a gene; V was cut back by 8 bases and J by 10 bases. Per the germline V gene, CDR1 is SGHDT and CDR2 is YYEEEE. The CDR3 is 14 residues long. The PCR was carried out with 60 Vbeta primers and 13 Jbeta primers. Clones were read by immunoSEQ multiplex PCR, and TCRdb kept only the in-frame ones, dropping some. The data show 95,000 to 110,000 clones, roughly 75% seen once. Turning to this clone: Its antigen is as yet unknown.

The chain carries TRBV5-6 and TRBJ2-1, with TRBD1 identical over 7 bases. This receptor was obtained from a woman aged 40 to 50 in good health and CMV-seronegative. Sample: PBMCs. In DNA, the CDR3 is TGTGCCAGTAGACGACAGGGTACAATGAGCGAGCAGTTCTTC. This codes for CASRRQGTMSEQFF.